The 16 T cell receptor beta chains below were found in one sample sequenced in a study of tumor-infiltrating lymphocytes in localized non-small cell lung cancer. The table came from immunoSEQ multiplex PCR; TCRdb's copy has only in-frame clones and leaves some out. The sample has 5,000 to 6,000 clones; around 60% are singletons. The sequencing sample was made of uninvolved lung tissue not adjacent to the tumor. These receptors were collected from a human donor with non-small cell lung cancer.

The chain is built from TRBV19 and TRBJ1-4, with TRBD1 as a possible D gene (5 bases). V was shortened by 5 bases and J by 5 bases, with 12 bases between the two germline ends. Per germline, CDR1 LNHDA and CDR2 SQIVND (reference sequence). The CDR3 sequence is 14 residues long. DNA of the CDR3: TGTGCCAGTAGTGCCCTCCCAGGGAATGAAAAACTGTTTTTT. This encodes CASSALPGNEKLFF.

This clone has only a few counts. The chain combines TRBV20-1 with TRBJ2-5, with D hard to call. Germline CDR1 reads DFQATT; CDR2 reads SNEGSKA (reference sequence). The CDR3 is 11 residues long. V was cut by 5 bases and J by 3 bases, with 7 bases left in between. The CDR3 loop reads CSALGKETQYF. DNA for the CDR3: TGCAGTGCTCTTGGGAAAGAGACCCAGTACTTC.

V is TRBV6-6 and J is TRBJ1-4, with D maybe TRBD1 (5 bases). Trimming pared 0 bases from V and 8 bases from J, leaving 10 bases between. The CDR3 runs 14 residues. The germline gives CDR1 MNHNY, CDR2 SVGAGI (reference sequence). This CDR3 is CASSYSGLGEKLFF. CDR3 nucleotide sequence: TGTGCCAGCAGTTACTCGGGGCTAGGCGAAAAACTGTTTTTT.

This clone turned up a few times. The chain joins TRBV27 to TRBJ1-2, with D uncertain. Trimming removed 5 bases from V and 7 bases from J, with 14 bases in between. The CDR3 is 13 amino acids. In germline, CDR1 is MNHEY, CDR2 SMNVEV (reference sequence). As DNA, the CDR3 is TGTGCCAGCAGTCCGCAGCCGGTGGGTGGCTACACCTTC. Translating gives CASSPQPVGGYTF.

This clone was found a few times. V is TRBV27 and J is TRBJ1-1; TRBD1 agrees at 7 bases. The V and J ends lost 3 bases and 5 bases, in that order; junction bases with no gene match: 6. The CDR3 sequence is 14 residues long. CDR1 is MNHEY, CDR2 SMNVEV, per germline (reference sequence). The CDR3 sequence: CASSLTVGQTEAFF. CDR3 nucleotide sequence: TGTGCCAGCAGTTTGACGGTGGGACAGACTGAAGCTTTCTTT.

The chain recombines TRBV29-1 with TRBJ1-2, with 8 bases lining up with TRBD1. Germline CDR1 reads SQVTM; CDR2 reads ANQGSEA. Trimming took 8 bases from V and 0 from J; bases not matched to a gene: 11. The CDR3 consists of 15 residues. The CDR3: CSSTGQGATNYGYTF. The CDR3 nucleotides read TGCAGCTCAACCGGACAGGGAGCTACTAACTATGGCTACACCTTC.

The chain links TRBV2 to TRBJ2-1, with 7 bases lining up with TRBD2. The CDR3 has 14 residues. The V gene's germline CDR1 is SNHLY and CDR2 FYNNEI. The junction had 12 bases not matched to a gene; V was cut back by 7 bases and J by 9 bases. CDR3 in DNA: TGTGCCAGCACTATTGGACTAGAGGACTTTGAGCAGTTCTTC. Encoded protein: CASTIGLEDFEQFF.

The chain uses TRBV30 and TRBJ1-2; maybe TRBD1 (6 bases). Trimming removed 4 bases from V and 4 bases from J, with 13 bases in between. The germline V gene has CDR1 GTSNPN and CDR2 SVGIG (reference sequence). The CDR3 is made up of 13 amino acids. In DNA, the CDR3 is TGTGCCTGGACATCACAGGGATTCTATGGCTACACCTTC. Its protein is CAWTSQGFYGYTF.

The chain joins TRBV2 to TRBJ1-1, with 7 nucleotides matching TRBD1. This CDR3 is built from 12 residues. Germline assignment: CDR1 SNHLY and CDR2 FYNNEI. Trimming removed 5 bases from V and 11 bases from J; junction bases left unmatched: 8. The CDR3 here is CASSRQGIEAFF. CDR3 nucleotide sequence: TGTGCCAGCAGTCGACAGGGTATCGAGGCTTTCTTT.

A few counts support this clone. The chain joins TRBV6-1 to TRBJ2-7; TRBD1 agrees at 8 bases. The CDR3 is made up of 13 amino acids. Germline trimming cut 10 bases from V and 4 bases from J; bases unmatched to any gene: 9. Germline values: CDR1 MNHNS, CDR2 SASEGT. The CDR3 DNA reads TGTGCCACCACCGGGACAGGTTTATACGAGCAGTACTTC. Amino acids: CATTGTGLYEQYF.

The chain recombines TRBV4-1 with TRBJ1-1; 7 bases fit TRBD1. The V gene end was trimmed by 7 bases and the J gene end by 4 bases; junction bases not matched to a gene: 9. Germline V gene sequence: CDR1 MGHRA, CDR2 YSYEKL. The CDR3 sequence is 14 residues long. DNA for the CDR3: TGCGCCAGCACCTGGCAGGGGGGAAGCACTGAAGCTTTCTTT. Translating it yields CASTWQGGSTEAFF.

This chain uses TRBV9 with TRBJ1-5; D is possibly TRBD1 (5 bases). V was pared by 4 bases and J by 3 bases, with 11 bases between. The germline CDR1 and CDR2 sequences are SGDLS and YYNGEE. The CDR3 is 14 amino acids. The CDR3 DNA reads TGTGCCAGCAGCAGAGACAGATCCAATCAGCCCCAGCATTTT. Translation gives CASSRDRSNQPQHF.

This chain joins TRBV6-6 and TRBJ1-5; D might be TRBD1 (5 bases). The CDR3 has 15 residues. With 7 bases removed from V and 5 bases from J, the gap between germline ends came to 18 bases. Germline values: CDR1 MNHNY, CDR2 SVGAGI (reference sequence). The CDR3 spells CASNPGEEYDQPQHF. CDR3 nucleotides: TGTGCCAGCAACCCGGGGGAGGAGTACGATCAGCCCCAGCATTTT.

The rearrangement uses TRBV7-2 and TRBJ1-1; D uncertain. V lost 5 bases and J 11 bases, leaving 18 bases between the germline ends. In germline, CDR1 is SGHTA, CDR2 FQGNSA. The CDR3 totals 13 residues. The CDR3 spells CASSRENGQPAFF. Written as DNA, the CDR3 is TGTGCCAGCAGCCGAGAAAATGGGCAGCCTGCTTTCTTT.

Only a few counts were recorded for this clone. The rearrangement links TRBV29-1 to TRBJ2-7; TRBD1 aligns across 10 bases. The germline gives CDR1 SQVTM, CDR2 ANQGSEA. The CDR3 loop spans 13 amino acids. V shed 6 bases and J 6 bases; nucleotides not matched to a gene: 8. The CDR3 here is CSVNRQGAGEQYF. The CDR3 bases are TGCAGCGTAAACCGACAGGGGGCTGGCGAGCAGTACTTC.

The chain couples TRBV30 to TRBJ2-3; D not certain. V gave up 5 bases and J gave up 0 bases, with 6 bases separating them. Looked up from germline, CDR1 is GTSNPN and CDR2 is SVGIG (reference sequence). CDR3 length: 12 amino acids. Here the CDR3 reads CAWSTSTDTQYF. As DNA, the CDR3 is TGTGCCTGGTCTACTAGCACAGATACGCAGTATTTT.